This T cell receptor beta chain emerged from a study of T cells in Graves' hyperthyroidism and ophthalmopathy. Study at large: Prior to any treatment, at the point of initial diagnosis, peripheral blood was collected. Whole-study results and caveats: A model of 13 V-J pairs discriminated ophthalmopathy from stable hyperthyroidism.

Amplified TCR beta CDR3 regions derived from RNA transcripts. Primed by the HTBI set, a first-round RT-PCR was run on the TCR CDR3. TCRdb called the multiplex PCR reads again in MiXCR, with one record for every CDR3 protein. The sample holds around 690,000 distinct CDR3 sequences, roughly 20% seen once. Investigators excluded patients with uncontrolled infection, other autoimmune disease, pregnancy or lactation. This CDR3 contains 15 residues. V was shortened by 6 bases and J by 4 bases, with 15 bases between the two germline ends. Germline CDR1 and CDR2: SGHAT and FQNNGV. A remark on this clonotype: Antigen unknown.

The receptor was isolated from a man under 40 with Graves' ophthalmopathy. The chain couples TRBV11-2 to TRBJ2-2, with D possibly called TRBD1 or TRBD2 (5 bases each). The sample comprised blood. CDR3 in DNA: TGTGCCAGCAGGGGTGGAGGTGGGGGCACCGGGGAGCTGTTTTTT. It specifies CASRGGGGGTGELFF.